This T cell receptor (beta chain) was documented in a study of blood T cell repertoires in COVID-19 (dated by TCRdb to about 2020). At the level of the whole study: Samples covering the acute and convalescent phases of COVID-19 were provided by collaborators in the United States, Italy and Spain. The samples were drawn from two sources: the first 160 participants of the ongoing ImmuneRACE study, and 1,200 or so subjects contributed by 6 global collaborators. Where HLA class I and class II types were available, the types were taken from metadata supplied by the sample provider, not from assay-based typing. Deeply sampled blood TCRbeta repertoires from subjects exposed to, actively infected with, or recovered from COVID-19 were included in the dataset. The repertoires were released in a freely available public database meant as a resource for research on the immune response to SARS-CoV-2. Sample metadata almost always included a de-identified subject ID, COVID-19 status, age in years and sex. The material from the prospective study consisted of cDNA or gDNA derived from T cells, B-cell-depleted T cells, or PBMCs. Overall study outcomes, separate from this receptor: Clinical and demographic metadata were provided uncurated, with the amount varying by source and participant.

Each collaborating institution followed its own protocols to collect whole blood in K2EDTA tubes. Collaborator samples were shipped for TCRbeta analysis as frozen whole blood, isolated PBMCs, or DNA extracted from either sample type. Points on this clone: No antigen is known for it. The input lacks base qualities; no much larger clone sits a single base away.

TCRbeta CDR3 regions were amplified from genomic DNA using the immunoSEQ Assay, a bias-controlled multiplex PCR. The paper's processing steps were these. Within the assay, amplification of reference gene primers was used to estimate how many nucleated cells each sample contained. To quantify the absolute abundance of each unique TCRbeta CDR3 rearrangement, sequence reads were collapsed and filtered. For each sample, productive Simpson clonality was calculated as the square root of Simpson's diversity index over productive rearrangements. TCRdb took over this immuneACCESS table, retaining in-frame rearrangements with V and J assigned. Such tables are incomplete; in checked studies, under half of the missing clones stem from an unresolved V gene, and the remainder is unexplained. Clone size and the V and J calls come from that table; the DNA yielded D and trimming. The sample includes tens of thousands of clones, with around four fifths observed a single time. The top ten constitute 9% to 15% of the sample.

The CDR1 and CDR2 encoded by the germline V gene are LGHNA and YNFKEQ. Clipping removes 2 bases from V and 0 bases from J, with 9 as the unmatched junction base count. From its cysteine to its phenylalanine, the CDR3 spans 18 amino acids. CDR3 DNA only is kept here, 54 bases in frame from base 1. The clonotype originates from a human donor in a cohort sampled during active COVID-19. The sequence links TRBV4-2 to TRBJ2-3, and 9 junction bases match TRBD2. Material for sequencing was peripheral blood. The CDR3 corresponds to CASSQRLQRGVSTDTQYF. The DNA sequence is TGTGCCAGCAGCCAAAGACTCCAGCGGGGGGTCAGCACAGATACGCAGTATTTT.